The rows below give T cell receptor beta chains drawn from one sample of a study of T-cell reconstitution after alpha-beta-depleted transplantation in children. TCRdb passed the PCR reads through MiXCR, listing each CDR3 protein once. This sample carries 670,000 or so distinct CDR3 sequences, 13% of them seen once, and the ten largest clones take roughly 0.84%. The specimen was PBMCs, collected before TCRalphabeta/CD19-depleted stem cell transplant. Receptor source: a girl aged 2-10 years with congenital amegakaryocytic thrombocytopenia, due to receive a stem cell transplant. Each CDR3 is given without its conserved first and last residue.

V: TRBV20-1; J: TRBJ2-1; CDR3: SAGDFYNEQF
V: TRBV5-6; J: TRBJ1-2; CDR3: ASSLIETVIYGYT
V: TRBV29-1; J: TRBJ2-7; CDR3: SVEKLAGGYEQY
V: TRBV10-3; J: TRBJ2-1; CDR3: AISQNPDTRSYNEQF
V: TRBV3-1; J: TRBJ1-1; CDR3: ASSHLSRDRATEAF
V: TRBV19; J: TRBJ2-4; CDR3: ASSIGTGSKNIQY
V: TRBV4-2; J: TRBJ1-4; CDR3: ASSPRLSDEKLF
V: TRBV20-1; J: TRBJ2-2; CDR3: SARDIRGRPGELF
V: TRBV20-1; J: TRBJ2-5; CDR3: SARIPGAHRQGETQY
V: TRBV7-2; J: TRBJ1-2; CDR3: ASSFGQLGGYT
V: TRBV12-3/TRBV12-4; J: TRBJ2-5; CDR3: ASRTRDSQETQY
V: TRBV6-1; J: TRBJ2-2; CDR3: ASRLGLSGREDTGELF
V: TRBV12-3/TRBV12-4; J: TRBJ1-5; CDR3: ASSLNSQGNQPQH
V: TRBV27; J: TRBJ2-2; CDR3: ASRLSPGITGELF
V: TRBV29-1; J: TRBJ2-3; CDR3: SVRTVDTDTQY
V: TRBV5-1; J: TRBJ2-5; CDR3: ASNLPTGGYQETQY
V: TRBV7-6; J: TRBJ1-1; CDR3: ASSLSESRGEAF
V: TRBV15; J: TRBJ1-4; CDR3: ATSRGTPHEKLF
V: TRBV4-1; J: TRBJ2-5; CDR3: ASSSSRTAAQETQY
V: TRBV5-1; J: TRBJ1-1; CDR3: ASREAGTNTEAF
V: TRBV4-2; J: TRBJ2-2; CDR3: ASSQGATGIVHTGELF
V: TRBV5-1; J: TRBJ2-1; CDR3: ASSLVSSNEQF
V: TRBV27; J: TRBJ2-6; CDR3: ASSLWAVAPSGANVLT
V: TRBV10-3; J: TRBJ2-2; CDR3: AISQHPGTGELF
V: TRBV5-1; J: TRBJ2-2; CDR3: ASSPAGVADIPLNTGELF
V: TRBV20-1; J: TRBJ1-2; CDR3: SAREAGRADGYT
V: TRBV20-1; J: TRBJ2-1; CDR3: SARDPGGGYNEQF
V: TRBV20-1; J: TRBJ2-1; CDR3: SARVSGRDNEQF
V: TRBV29-1; J: TRBJ1-1; CDR3: SVGEGNAEAF
V: TRBV9; J: TRBJ2-6; CDR3: ASSVATGTASSGANVLT
V: TRBV29-1; J: TRBJ2-1; CDR3: SVVHPYNEQF
V: TRBV6-5; J: TRBJ2-7; CDR3: ASSYSRTGSEQY
V: TRBV5-6; J: TRBJ1-5; CDR3: ASSLWGNQPQH
V: TRBV4-1; J: TRBJ1-3; CDR3: ASSQGGPPSGNTIY
V: TRBV4-1; J: TRBJ2-7; CDR3: ASSRVYSSYEQY
V: TRBV9; J: TRBJ2-1; CDR3: ASSVELLYNEQF
V: TRBV7-2; J: TRBJ2-3; CDR3: ASSQVASETDTQY
V: TRBV4-1; J: TRBJ2-7; CDR3: ASSQEGGRWGQISYEQY
V: TRBV4-1; J: TRBJ2-1; CDR3: ASSQAAGEPNEQF
V: TRBV5-1; J: TRBJ2-3; CDR3: ASSPRTGRMADTQY
V: TRBV12-3/TRBV12-4; J: TRBJ2-2; CDR3: ASSLGWEDRTAGELF
V: TRBV29-1; J: TRBJ1-3; CDR3: SVDRSLADTIY
V: TRBV28; J: TRBJ2-5; CDR3: ASSSANMIKTQY
V: TRBV12-3/TRBV12-4; J: TRBJ1-2; CDR3: ASREGTDNYGYT
V: TRBV9; J: TRBJ2-7; CDR3: ASSGFAGAAPYEQY
V: TRBV5-1; J: TRBJ2-3; CDR3: ASSLEVAGGPDTQY
V: TRBV10-3; J: TRBJ2-2; CDR3: AIRTGTNGELF
V: TRBV19; J: TRBJ2-5; CDR3: ASRVTSKKETQY
V: TRBV28; J: TRBJ1-3; CDR3: ASSSGGGGNTIY
V: TRBV12-3/TRBV12-4; J: TRBJ2-7; CDR3: ASMSASHEQY